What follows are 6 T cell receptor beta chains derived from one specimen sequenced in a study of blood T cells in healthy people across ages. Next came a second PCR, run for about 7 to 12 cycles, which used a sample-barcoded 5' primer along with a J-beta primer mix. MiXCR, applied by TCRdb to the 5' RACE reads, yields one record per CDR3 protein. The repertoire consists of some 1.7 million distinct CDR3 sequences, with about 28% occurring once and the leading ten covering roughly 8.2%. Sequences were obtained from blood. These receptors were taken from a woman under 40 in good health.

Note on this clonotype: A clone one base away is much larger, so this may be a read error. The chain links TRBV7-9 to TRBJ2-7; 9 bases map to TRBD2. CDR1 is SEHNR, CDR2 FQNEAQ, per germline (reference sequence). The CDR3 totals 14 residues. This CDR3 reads CVSAGGESSYEQYF. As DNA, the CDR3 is TGTGTCAGCGCGGGGGGGGAATCGTCCTACGAGCAGTACTTC.

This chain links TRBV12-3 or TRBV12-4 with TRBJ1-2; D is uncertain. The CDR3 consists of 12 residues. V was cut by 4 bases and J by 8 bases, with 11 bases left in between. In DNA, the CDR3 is TGTGCCAGCAGTTACGGGGTTTTGGGCTACACCTTC. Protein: CASSYGVLGYTF.

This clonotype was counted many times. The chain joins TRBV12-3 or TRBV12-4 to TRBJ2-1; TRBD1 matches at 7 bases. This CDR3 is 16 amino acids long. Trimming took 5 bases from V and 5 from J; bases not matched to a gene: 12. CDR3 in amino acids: CASSAHRGIRNNEQFF. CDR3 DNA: TGTGCCAGCAGTGCTCACAGGGGAATTAGGAACAATGAGCAGTTCTTC.

This CDR3 reads CASSSQIRDRGTYEQYF. CDR3 DNA sequence: TGTGCCAGCAGTTCCCAAATTAGGGACAGGGGAACCTACGAGCAGTACTTC. V is TRBV7-3 and J is TRBJ2-7; 10 nucleotides agree with TRBD1. The germline V gene encodes CDR1 SGHTA and CDR2 FQGTGA. This CDR3 contains 17 residues. Trimming took 6 bases from V and 2 from J; bases not matched to a gene: 13. Variable domain in full (rest from reference TRBV7-3 and TRBJ2-7): GAGVSQTPSNKVTEKGKYVELRCDPISGHTALYWYRQSLGQGPEFLIYFQGTGAADDSGLPNDRFFAVRPEGSVSTLKIQRTERGDSAVYLCASSSQIRDRGTYEQYFGPGTRLTVT.

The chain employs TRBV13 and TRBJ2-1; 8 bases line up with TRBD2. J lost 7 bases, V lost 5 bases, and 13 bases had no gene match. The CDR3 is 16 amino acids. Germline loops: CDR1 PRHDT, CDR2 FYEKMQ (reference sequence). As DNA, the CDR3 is TGTGCCAGCAGCCTCTTAATGGCGGGAGGTACAAATGAGCAGTTCTTC. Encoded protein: CASSLLMAGGTNEQFF.

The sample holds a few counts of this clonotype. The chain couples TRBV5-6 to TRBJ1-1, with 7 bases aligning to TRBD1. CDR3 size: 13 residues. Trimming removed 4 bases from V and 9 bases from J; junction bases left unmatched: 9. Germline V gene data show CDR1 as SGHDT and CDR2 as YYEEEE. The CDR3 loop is CASSPRQQGKAFF. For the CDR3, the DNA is TGTGCCAGCAGCCCCCGCCAACAGGGGAAAGCTTTCTTT.